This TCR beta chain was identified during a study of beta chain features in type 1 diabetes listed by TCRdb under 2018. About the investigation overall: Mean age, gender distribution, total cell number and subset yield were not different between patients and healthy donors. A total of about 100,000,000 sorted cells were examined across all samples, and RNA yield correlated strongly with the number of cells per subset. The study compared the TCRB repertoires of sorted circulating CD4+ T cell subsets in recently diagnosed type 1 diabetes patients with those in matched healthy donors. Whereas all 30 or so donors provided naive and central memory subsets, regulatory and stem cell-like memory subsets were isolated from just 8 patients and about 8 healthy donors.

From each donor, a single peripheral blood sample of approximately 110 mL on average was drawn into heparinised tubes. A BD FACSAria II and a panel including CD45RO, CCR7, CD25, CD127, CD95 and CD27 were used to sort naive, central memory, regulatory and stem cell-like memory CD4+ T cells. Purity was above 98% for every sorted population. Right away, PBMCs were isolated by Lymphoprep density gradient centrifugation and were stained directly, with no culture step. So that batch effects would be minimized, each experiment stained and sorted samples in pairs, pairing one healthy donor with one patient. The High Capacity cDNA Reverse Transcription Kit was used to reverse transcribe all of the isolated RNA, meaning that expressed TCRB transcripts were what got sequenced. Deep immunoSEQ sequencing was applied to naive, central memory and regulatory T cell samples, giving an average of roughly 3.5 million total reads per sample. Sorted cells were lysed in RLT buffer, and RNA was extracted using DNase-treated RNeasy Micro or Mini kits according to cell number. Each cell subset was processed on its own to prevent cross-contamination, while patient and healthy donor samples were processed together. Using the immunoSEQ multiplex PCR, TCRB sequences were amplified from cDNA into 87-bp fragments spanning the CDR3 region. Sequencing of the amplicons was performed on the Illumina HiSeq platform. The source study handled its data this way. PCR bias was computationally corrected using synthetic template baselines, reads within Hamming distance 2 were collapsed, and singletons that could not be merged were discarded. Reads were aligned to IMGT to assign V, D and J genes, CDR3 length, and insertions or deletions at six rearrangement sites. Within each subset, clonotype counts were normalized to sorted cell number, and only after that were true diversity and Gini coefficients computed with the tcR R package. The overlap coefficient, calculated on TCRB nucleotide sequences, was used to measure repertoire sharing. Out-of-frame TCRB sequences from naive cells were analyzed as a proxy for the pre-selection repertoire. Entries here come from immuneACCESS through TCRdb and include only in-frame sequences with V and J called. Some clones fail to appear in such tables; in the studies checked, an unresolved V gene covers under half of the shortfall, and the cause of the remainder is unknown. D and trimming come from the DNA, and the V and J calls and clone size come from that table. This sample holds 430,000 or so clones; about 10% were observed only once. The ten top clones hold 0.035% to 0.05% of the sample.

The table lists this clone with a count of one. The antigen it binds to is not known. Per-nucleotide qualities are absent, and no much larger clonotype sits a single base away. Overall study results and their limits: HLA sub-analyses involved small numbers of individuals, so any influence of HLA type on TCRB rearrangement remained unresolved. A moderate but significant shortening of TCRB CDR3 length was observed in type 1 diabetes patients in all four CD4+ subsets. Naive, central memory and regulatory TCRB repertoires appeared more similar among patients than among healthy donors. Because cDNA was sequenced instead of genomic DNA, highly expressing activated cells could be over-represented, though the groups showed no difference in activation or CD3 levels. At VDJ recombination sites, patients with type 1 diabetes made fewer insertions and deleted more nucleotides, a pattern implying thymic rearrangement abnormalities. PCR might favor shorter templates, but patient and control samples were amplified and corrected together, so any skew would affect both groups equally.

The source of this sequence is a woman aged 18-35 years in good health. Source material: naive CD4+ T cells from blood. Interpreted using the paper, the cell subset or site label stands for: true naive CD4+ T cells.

The nucleotide sequence is TGTGCCAGTTCTCAAACCACAGTGGAAGGGAAGTTCTTC. The encoded protein is CASSQTTVEGKFF. The chain couples TRBV18 to TRBJ2-1; the D gene identity is not certain. Reading the germline V gene gives CDR1 KGHSH and CDR2 LQKENI. The CDR3 numbers 13 residues from cysteine through phenylalanine. Only the CDR3 region is kept as DNA, spanning 39 bases read in frame from base 1. Relative to germline, V is 9 bases shorter and J is 14 bases shorter, with 23 bases between their ends.